This entry features one T cell receptor (beta chain) sequence. Its antigen remains unknown. The CDR3 consists of 13 residues. Between the trimmed V and J ends, which lost 6 bases and 2 bases, there was a span of 10 bases. Per germline, CDR1 SGHTA and CDR2 FQGNSA. The data were obtained in a study of T-cell memory formation after mild COVID-19. Study summary: Among the donors, TCR clusters were largely specific to each donor. Study results and limitations: A second wave of clones peaked on day 37, and their SARS-CoV-2 specificity went unconfirmed. In pre-infection memory, a portion of responding clones appeared, which suggested that cross-reactive memory joined.

Barcoded TCR alpha and TCR beta cDNA libraries with UMIs came from 5'RACE using constant-segment primers. TCRdb recomputed calls from the 5' RACE reads with MiXCR, one row per CDR3 protein. The table lists a few hundred thousand distinct CDR3 sequences, roughly 16% of them singletons. The receptor's source is a man aged 18 to 35 who had mild COVID-19 (a few samples of this study predate the infection). Cell type and time point are not known. Sequenced: PBMCs or a T cell subset sorted from them (not recorded which). The chain uses TRBV7-2 and TRBJ1-2; possible D gene TRBD1, 6 bases. CDR3 region: CASRRDRNYGYTF. In nucleotides, the CDR3 is TGTGCCAGCAGGCGTGACAGGAACTATGGCTACACCTTC.